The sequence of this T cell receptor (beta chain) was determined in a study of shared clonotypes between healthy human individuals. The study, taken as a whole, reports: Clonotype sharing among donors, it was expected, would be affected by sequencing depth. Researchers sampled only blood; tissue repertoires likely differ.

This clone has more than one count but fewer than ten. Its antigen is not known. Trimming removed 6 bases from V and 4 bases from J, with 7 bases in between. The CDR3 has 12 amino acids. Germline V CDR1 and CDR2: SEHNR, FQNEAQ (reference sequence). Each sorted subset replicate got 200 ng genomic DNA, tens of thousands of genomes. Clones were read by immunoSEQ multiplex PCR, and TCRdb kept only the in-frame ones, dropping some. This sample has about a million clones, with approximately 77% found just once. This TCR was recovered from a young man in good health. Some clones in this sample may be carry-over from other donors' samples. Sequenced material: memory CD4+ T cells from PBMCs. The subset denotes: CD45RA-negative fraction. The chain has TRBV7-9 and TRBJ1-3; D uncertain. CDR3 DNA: TGTGCCAGCAGGCGAACAGGAAACACCATATATTTT. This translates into CASRRTGNTIYF.